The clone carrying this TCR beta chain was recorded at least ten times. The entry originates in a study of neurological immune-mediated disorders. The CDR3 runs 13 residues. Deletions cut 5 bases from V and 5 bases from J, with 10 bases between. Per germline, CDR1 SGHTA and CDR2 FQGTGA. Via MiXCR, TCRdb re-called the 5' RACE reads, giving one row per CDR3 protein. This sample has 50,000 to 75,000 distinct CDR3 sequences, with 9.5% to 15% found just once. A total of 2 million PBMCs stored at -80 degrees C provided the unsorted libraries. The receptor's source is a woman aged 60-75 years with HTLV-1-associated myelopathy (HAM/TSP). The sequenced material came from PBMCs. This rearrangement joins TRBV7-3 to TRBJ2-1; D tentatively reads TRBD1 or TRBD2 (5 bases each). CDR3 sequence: CASSPLGDNEQFF. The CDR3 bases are TGTGCCAGCAGCCCCCTGGGGGACAATGAGCAGTTCTTC.